The 17 T cell receptor beta chains below all came from one sample that was sequenced in a study of T cell responses to AZD1222 COVID-19 vaccine. Clones were sequenced by immunoSEQ multiplex PCR, and TCRdb holds only the in-frame ones, with some missing. The table shows about 100,000 clones, with over 90% occurring only once. This material consisted of peripheral blood, taken on day 0 of AZD1222 vaccination. These receptors originate from an adult in good health.

The DNA of the CDR3 is TGTGCCAGCAGCCCGGGACAGGTGGCCTACGAGCAGTACTTC. Protein: CASSPGQVAYEQYF. V gene TRBV11-2 combines with J gene TRBJ2-7, with 8 bases that match TRBD1. Looked up from germline, CDR1 is SGHAT and CDR2 is FQNNGV. J gave up 2 bases and V 5 bases, and 5 bases lay outside the gene matches. The CDR3 sequence is 14 residues long.

The chain couples TRBV10-2 to TRBJ1-2, with D possibly matching TRBD1 (5 bases). The CDR3 extends over 18 amino acids. V lost 3 bases, J lost 0 bases, and 20 bases lay in between. The V gene's germline CDR1 is WSHSY and CDR2 SAAADI. CDR3 in amino acids: CASSDIFRQGIANYGYTF. Here the CDR3 DNA reads TGCGCCAGCAGTGACATTTTCCGGCAGGGAATAGCTAACTATGGCTACACCTTC.

V gene TRBV7-9 combines with J gene TRBJ1-4, with 7 bases fitting TRBD1. V lost 3 bases, J lost 3 bases, and 1 base stayed unmatched. There are 14 residues in the CDR3. Germline V gives CDR1 SEHNR, CDR2 FQNEAQ (reference sequence). Here the CDR3 reads CASSFTGANEKLFF. The CDR3 DNA reads as TGTGCCAGCAGCTTTACAGGGGCTAATGAAAAACTGTTTTTT.

Written as DNA, the CDR3 is TGTGCCAGCGGGCCGGGCCCCCTGGCGACTGAAGCTTTCTTT. It codes for CASGPGPLATEAFF. The chain joins TRBV27 to TRBJ1-1, with unresolved D. The V gene lost 8 bases and the J gene lost 5 bases, with 18 bases spanning the gap. The CDR3 contains 14 residues. Germline-derived CDR1 and CDR2 are MNHEY and SMNVEV (reference sequence).

The chain employs TRBV3-1 (or the pseudogene TRBV3-2) and TRBJ2-2; D is possibly TRBD2 (6 bases). The germline gives CDR1 LGHDT, CDR2 YNNKEL (reference sequence). There are 14 residues in the CDR3. Trimming stripped 2 bases from V and 4 bases from J, with 8 bases between. CDR3 in DNA: TGTGCCAGCAGCCAAAGGGAGGTCACCGGGGAGCTGTTTTTT. Protein sequence: CASSQREVTGELFF.

The chain has TRBV18 and TRBJ1-5, with D possibly TRBD1 on 5 matching bases. Trimming took 3 bases from V and 4 from J, leaving 10 bases between them. CDR1 and CDR2 (germline): KGHSH, LQKENI. CDR3 length equals 14 residues. The CDR3 spells CASSPDTGNQPQHF. CDR3 coding DNA: TGTGCCAGCTCACCCGACACAGGAAATCAGCCCCAGCATTTT.

The chain couples TRBV9 to TRBJ2-3, with 8 bases that match TRBD1. This CDR3 is built from 14 residues. Germline V gene data show CDR1 as SGDLS and CDR2 as YYNGEE. Trimming at V came to 4 bases and at J to 3 bases, leaving 4 bases not matched to a gene. In DNA, the CDR3 is TGTGCCAGCAGCCCTCGACAGGGGACAGATACGCAGTATTTT. Amino acids: CASSPRQGTDTQYF.

The DNA for the CDR3 is TGTGCCAGTAGGGGACGGGGCAGGGGAGGAAACATTCAGTACTTC. It encodes CASRGRGRGGNIQYF. The chain is built from TRBV19 and TRBJ2-4, with D perhaps assigned TRBD1 or TRBD2 (6 bases each). Trimming left V 6 bases short and J 6 bases short, with 18 bases between. CDR3 length equals 15 residues. Germline loops: CDR1 LNHDA, CDR2 SQIVND (reference sequence).

The chain is built from TRBV7-3 and TRBJ2-2, with D possibly being TRBD2 (5 bases). The germline V and J ends were trimmed by 0 bases and 4 bases, with 6 bases remaining between them. Germline CDR1 and CDR2: SGHTA and FQGTGA. The CDR3 covers 14 residues. In DNA, the CDR3 is TGTGCCAGCAGCTTAACTCGGGGCACCGGGGAGCTGTTTTTT. Protein: CASSLTRGTGELFF.

The genes are TRBV19 and TRBJ2-1; 10 bases are shared with TRBD1. The CDR3 contains 15 residues. Trimming cost V 3 bases and J 3 bases; bases outside gene matches: 2. The germline V gene encodes CDR1 LNHDA and CDR2 SQIVND (reference sequence). In nucleotides, the CDR3 is TGTGCCAGTAGTATGACAGGGGGCGGCTACAATGAGCAGTTCTTC. Its protein product is CASSMTGGGYNEQFF.

The genes are TRBV13 and TRBJ2-7, with 7 bases lining up with TRBD2. V dropped 5 bases and J dropped 0; count of bases not matched to a gene: 4. The CDR3 length is 14 residues. Germline CDR1 reads PRHDT; CDR2 reads FYEKMQ (reference sequence). The CDR3 loop is CASSPGLSSYEQYF. CDR3 nucleotides: TGTGCCAGCAGCCCGGGACTAAGCTCCTACGAGCAGTACTTC.

The chain employs TRBV28 and TRBJ1-1; possible D gene TRBD1, 5 bases. Trimming removed 5 bases at V and 1 base at J, with 14 bases between. The CDR3 totals 15 residues. Germline lookup yields CDR1 MDHEN and CDR2 SYDVKM. The CDR3 reads CASSPPGGTNTEAFF. The CDR3 bases are TGTGCCAGCAGTCCTCCCGGGGGAACGAACACTGAAGCTTTCTTT.

This sequence joins TRBV30 and TRBJ1-3; 7 bases map to TRBD1. The CDR3 runs 15 residues. The V gene end was trimmed by 5 bases and the J gene end by 0 bases; junction bases not matched to a gene: 7. The germline gives CDR1 GTSNPN, CDR2 SVGIG (reference sequence). The CDR3: CAWGAGTASGNTIYF. The CDR3 bases are TGTGCCTGGGGGGCCGGGACAGCCTCTGGAAACACCATATATTTT.

The chain is built from TRBV3-1 (or the pseudogene TRBV3-2) and TRBJ2-1; 10 nucleotides align to TRBD2. Germline values: CDR1 LGHDT, CDR2 YNNKEL (reference sequence). The CDR3 extends over 14 amino acids. The trim removed 6 bases at V and 10 bases at J, leaving 9 bases unmatched. The CDR3 nucleotides read TGTGCCAGCAGTCTAAGCGGGAGGGGAAGCGAGCAGTTCTTC. This translates into CASSLSGRGSEQFF.

This clone has only one observation. The chain has TRBV27 and TRBJ2-3; D call uncertain. The V gene's germline CDR1 is MNHEY and CDR2 SMNVEV (reference sequence). This CDR3 spans 17 amino acids. V gave up 7 bases and J gave up 3 bases, with 23 bases separating them. The CDR3, as DNA: TGTGCCAGCAATCCCCGGATCGGTCGTGGGTCGACAGATACGCAGTATTTT. Residues: CASNPRIGRGSTDTQYF.

CDR3 sequence: CASSLGTGRGEAFF. The CDR3 DNA is TGTGCCAGCAGTTTAGGGACAGGGAGGGGTGAAGCTTTCTTT. The J gene is TRBJ1-1, the V gene TRBV28; 9 positions agree with TRBD1. V was pared by 2 bases and J by 7 bases, with 5 bases of the junction left unmatched. Germline CDR1 and CDR2: MDHEN and SYDVKM. The length of the CDR3 is 14 residues.

The chain carries TRBV5-4 and TRBJ2-7, with D perhaps matching TRBD1 (6 bases). The CDR3 totals 15 residues. CDR1 is SGHNT, CDR2 YYREEE, per germline (reference sequence). The V end lost 0 bases, the J end lost 2 bases, and 12 bases lay between the germline ends. The CDR3 is CASSLGGTLAYEQYF. In DNA form, the CDR3 reads TGTGCCAGCAGCTTGGGGGGGACACTAGCCTACGAGCAGTACTTC.